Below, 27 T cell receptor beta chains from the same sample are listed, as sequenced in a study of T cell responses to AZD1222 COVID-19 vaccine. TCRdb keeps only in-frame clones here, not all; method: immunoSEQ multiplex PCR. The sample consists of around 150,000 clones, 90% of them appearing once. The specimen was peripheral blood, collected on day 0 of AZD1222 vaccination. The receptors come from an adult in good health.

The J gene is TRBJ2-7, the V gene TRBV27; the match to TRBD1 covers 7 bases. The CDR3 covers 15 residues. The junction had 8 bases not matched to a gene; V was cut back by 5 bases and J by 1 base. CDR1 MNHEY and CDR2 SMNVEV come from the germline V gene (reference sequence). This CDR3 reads CASSPRPGGSYEQYF. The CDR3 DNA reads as TGTGCCAGCAGTCCCCGGCCAGGGGGTTCCTACGAGCAGTACTTC.

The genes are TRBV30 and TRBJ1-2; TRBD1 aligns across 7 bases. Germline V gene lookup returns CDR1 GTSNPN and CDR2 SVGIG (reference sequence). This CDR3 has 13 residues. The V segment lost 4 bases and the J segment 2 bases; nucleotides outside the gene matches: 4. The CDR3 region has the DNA TGTGCCTGGACTGACAGGGCCAACTATGGCTACACCTTC. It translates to CAWTDRANYGYTF.

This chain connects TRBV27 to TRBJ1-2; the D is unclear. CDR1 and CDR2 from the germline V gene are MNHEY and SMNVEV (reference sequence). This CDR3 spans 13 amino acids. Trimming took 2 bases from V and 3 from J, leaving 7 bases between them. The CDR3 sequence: CASSLDGHYGYTF. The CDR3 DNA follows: TGTGCCAGCAGTTTAGACGGACACTATGGCTACACCTTC.

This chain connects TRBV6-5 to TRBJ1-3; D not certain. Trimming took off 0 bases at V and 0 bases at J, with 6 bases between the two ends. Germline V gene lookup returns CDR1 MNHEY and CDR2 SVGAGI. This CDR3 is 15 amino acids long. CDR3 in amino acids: CASSYSINSGNTIYF. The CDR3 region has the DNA TGTGCCAGCAGTTACTCGATTAACTCTGGAAACACCATATATTTT.

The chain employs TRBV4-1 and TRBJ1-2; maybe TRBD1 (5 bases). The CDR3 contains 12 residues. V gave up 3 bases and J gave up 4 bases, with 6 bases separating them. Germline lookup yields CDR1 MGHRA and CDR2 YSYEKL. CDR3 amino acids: CASSHRVYGYTF. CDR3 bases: TGCGCCAGCAGCCACAGGGTCTATGGCTACACCTTC.

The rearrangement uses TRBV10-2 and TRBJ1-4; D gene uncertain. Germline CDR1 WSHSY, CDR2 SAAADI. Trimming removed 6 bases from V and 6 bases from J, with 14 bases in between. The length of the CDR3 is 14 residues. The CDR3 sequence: CASSSGEKYEKLFF. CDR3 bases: TGCGCCAGCAGCTCCGGGGAGAAGTATGAAAAACTGTTTTTT.

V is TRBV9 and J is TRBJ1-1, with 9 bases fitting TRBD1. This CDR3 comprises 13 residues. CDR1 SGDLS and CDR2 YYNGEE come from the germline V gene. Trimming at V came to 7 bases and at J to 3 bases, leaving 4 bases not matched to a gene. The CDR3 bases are TGTGCCAGCCCCAGACAGGGGGACACTGAAGCTTTCTTT. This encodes CASPRQGDTEAFF.

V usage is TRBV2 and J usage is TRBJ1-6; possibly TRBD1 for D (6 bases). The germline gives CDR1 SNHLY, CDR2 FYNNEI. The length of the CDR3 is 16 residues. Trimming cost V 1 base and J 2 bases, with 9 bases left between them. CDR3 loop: CASSEEGGAYNSPLHF. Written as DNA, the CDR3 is TGTGCCAGCAGTGAAGAAGGGGGGGCCTATAATTCACCCCTCCACTTT.

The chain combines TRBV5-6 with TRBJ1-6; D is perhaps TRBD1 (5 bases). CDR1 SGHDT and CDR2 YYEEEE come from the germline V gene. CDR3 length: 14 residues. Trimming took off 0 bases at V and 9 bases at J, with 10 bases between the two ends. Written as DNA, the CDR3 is TGTGCCAGCAGCTTGGCCACGCAGGGTTCACCCCTCCACTTT. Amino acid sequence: CASSLATQGSPLHF.

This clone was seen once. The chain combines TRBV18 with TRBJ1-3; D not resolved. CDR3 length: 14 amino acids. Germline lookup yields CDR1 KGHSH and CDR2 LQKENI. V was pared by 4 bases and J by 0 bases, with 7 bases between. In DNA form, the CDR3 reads TGTGCCAGCTCACTACAGAGCTCTGGAAACACCATATATTTT. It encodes CASSLQSSGNTIYF.

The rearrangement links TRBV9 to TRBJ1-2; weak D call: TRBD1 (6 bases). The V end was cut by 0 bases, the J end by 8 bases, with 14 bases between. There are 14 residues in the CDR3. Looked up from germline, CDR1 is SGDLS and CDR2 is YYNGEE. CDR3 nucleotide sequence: TGTGCCAGCAGCGTAGAACTCAGGGGTGGCGGCTACACCTTC. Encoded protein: CASSVELRGGGYTF.

The CDR3 DNA sequence: TGTGCCAGTCAAAGCGGGAGACTCCTGAACACCGGGGAGCTGTTTTTT. This sequence encodes CASQSGRLLNTGELFF. The V gene is TRBV19, the J gene TRBJ2-2, with TRBD2 matching over 8 bases. Germline V gene sequence: CDR1 LNHDA, CDR2 SQIVND (reference sequence). V lost 8 bases, J lost 1 base, and 9 bases stayed unmatched. CDR3 length: 16 residues. Based on the CDR3 plus reference TRBV19 and TRBJ2-2, the full variable domain is DGGITQSPKYLFRKEGQNVTLSCEQNLNHDAMYWYRQDPGQGLRLIYYSQIVNDFQKGDIAEGYSVSREKKESFPLTVTSAQKNPTAFYLCASQSGRLLNTGELFFGEGSRLTVL.

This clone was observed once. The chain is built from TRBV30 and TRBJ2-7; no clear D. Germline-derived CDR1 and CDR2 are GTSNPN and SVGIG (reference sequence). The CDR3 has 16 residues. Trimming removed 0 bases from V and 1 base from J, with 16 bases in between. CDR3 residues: CAWSVELLGSSYEQYF. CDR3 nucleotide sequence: TGTGCCTGGAGTGTAGAGCTGTTAGGCAGTTCCTACGAGCAGTACTTC.

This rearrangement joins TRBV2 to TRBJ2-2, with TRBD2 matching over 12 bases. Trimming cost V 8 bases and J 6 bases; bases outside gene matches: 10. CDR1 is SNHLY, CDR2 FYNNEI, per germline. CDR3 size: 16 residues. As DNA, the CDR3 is TGTGCCAGCGGGGTGACGACTAGCGGGAGCCCCGGGGAGCTGTTTTTT. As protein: CASGVTTSGSPGELFF.

Here the CDR3 reads CASSLVPGQGSYSPLHF. Written as DNA, the CDR3 is TGTGCCAGCAGCTTGGTTCCCGGACAGGGGAGCTATTCACCCCTCCACTTT. The chain recombines TRBV5-4 with TRBJ1-6, with 9 bases that match TRBD1. The V segment lost 0 bases and the J segment 8 bases; nucleotides outside the gene matches: 9. CDR3 length: 17 residues. CDR1 and CDR2 from the germline V gene are SGHNT and YYREEE (reference sequence).

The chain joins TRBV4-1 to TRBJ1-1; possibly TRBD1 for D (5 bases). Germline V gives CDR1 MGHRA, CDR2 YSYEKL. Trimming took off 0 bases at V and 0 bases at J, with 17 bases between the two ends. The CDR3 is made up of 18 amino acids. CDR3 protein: CASSQERGHGRLNTEAFF. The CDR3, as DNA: TGCGCCAGCAGCCAAGAAAGGGGCCACGGTAGGCTGAACACTGAAGCTTTCTTT.

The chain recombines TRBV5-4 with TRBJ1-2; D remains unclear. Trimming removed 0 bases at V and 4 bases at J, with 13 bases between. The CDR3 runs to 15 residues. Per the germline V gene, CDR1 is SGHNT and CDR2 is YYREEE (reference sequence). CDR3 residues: CASSLVSSTRYGYTF. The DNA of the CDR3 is TGTGCCAGCAGCTTGGTTTCGAGCACCCGCTATGGCTACACCTTC.

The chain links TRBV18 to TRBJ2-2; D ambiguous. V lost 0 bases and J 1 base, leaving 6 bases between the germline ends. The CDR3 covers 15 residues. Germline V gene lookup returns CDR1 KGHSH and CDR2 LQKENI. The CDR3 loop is CASSPPPQNTGELFF. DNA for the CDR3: TGTGCCAGCTCACCACCGCCACAGAACACCGGGGAGCTGTTTTTT.

The DNA of the CDR3 is TGTGCCAGCAGACCACTGCAACTAAATCAGCCCCAGCATTTT. This sequence encodes CASRPLQLNQPQHF. The chain couples TRBV6-1 to TRBJ1-5; D uncertain. Trimming shortened V by 6 bases and J by 4 bases, and 13 bases separated the two germline ends. CDR1 is MNHNS, CDR2 SASEGT, per germline. This CDR3 spans 14 amino acids.

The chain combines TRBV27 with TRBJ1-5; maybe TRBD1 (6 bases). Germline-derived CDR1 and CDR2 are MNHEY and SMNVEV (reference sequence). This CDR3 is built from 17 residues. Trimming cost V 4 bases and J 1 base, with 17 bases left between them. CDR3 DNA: TGTGCCAGCAGTTCGAACATCAGGGGAAACAGCAATCAGCCCCAGCATTTT. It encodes CASSSNIRGNSNQPQHF.

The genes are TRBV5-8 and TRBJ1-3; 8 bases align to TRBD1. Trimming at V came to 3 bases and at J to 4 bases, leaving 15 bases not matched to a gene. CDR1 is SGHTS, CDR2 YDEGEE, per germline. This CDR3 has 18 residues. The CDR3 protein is CASSSPGQVYTLGNTIYF. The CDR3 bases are TGTGCCAGCAGCTCGCCGGGACAGGTGTACACCCTGGGAAACACCATATATTTT.

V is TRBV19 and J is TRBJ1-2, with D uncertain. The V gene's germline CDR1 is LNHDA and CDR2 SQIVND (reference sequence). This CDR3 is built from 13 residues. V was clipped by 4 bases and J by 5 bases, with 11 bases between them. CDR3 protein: CASSSGRIYGYTF. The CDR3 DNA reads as TGTGCCAGTAGTAGTGGCAGGATTTATGGCTACACCTTC.

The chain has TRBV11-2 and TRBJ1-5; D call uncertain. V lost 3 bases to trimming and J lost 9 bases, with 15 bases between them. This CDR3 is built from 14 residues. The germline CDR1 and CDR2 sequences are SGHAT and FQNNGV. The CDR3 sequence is CASSFGEESGPQHF. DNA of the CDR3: TGTGCCAGCAGCTTTGGGGAGGAAAGTGGGCCCCAGCATTTT.

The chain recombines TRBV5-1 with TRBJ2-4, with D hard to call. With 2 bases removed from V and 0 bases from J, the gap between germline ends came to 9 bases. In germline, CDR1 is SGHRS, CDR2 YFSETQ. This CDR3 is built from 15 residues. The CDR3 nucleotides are TGCGCCAGCAGCTTCGTTGGGGTAGCCAAAAACATTCAGTACTTC. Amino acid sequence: CASSFVGVAKNIQYF.

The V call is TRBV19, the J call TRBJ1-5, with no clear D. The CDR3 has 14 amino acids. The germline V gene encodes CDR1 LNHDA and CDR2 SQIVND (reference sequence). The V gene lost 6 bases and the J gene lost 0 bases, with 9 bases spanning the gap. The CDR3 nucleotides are TGTGCCAGTAGCCACCCGGGTAGCAATCAGCCCCAGCATTTT. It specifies CASSHPGSNQPQHF.

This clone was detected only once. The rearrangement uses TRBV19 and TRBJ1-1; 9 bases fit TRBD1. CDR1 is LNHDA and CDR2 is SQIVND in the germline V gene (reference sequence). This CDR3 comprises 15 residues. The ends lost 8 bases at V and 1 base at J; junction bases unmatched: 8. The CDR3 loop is CASRKQGATNTEAFF. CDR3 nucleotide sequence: TGTGCCAGTCGAAAACAGGGGGCCACGAACACTGAAGCTTTCTTT.

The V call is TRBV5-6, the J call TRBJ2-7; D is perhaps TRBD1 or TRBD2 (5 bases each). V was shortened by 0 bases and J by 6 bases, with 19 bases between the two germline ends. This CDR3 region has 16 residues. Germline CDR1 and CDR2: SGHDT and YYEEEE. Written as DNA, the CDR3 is TGTGCCAGCAGCTTGGGTGGCGGGCGGACGCAGGGCGAGCAGTACTTC. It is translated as CASSLGGGRTQGEQYF. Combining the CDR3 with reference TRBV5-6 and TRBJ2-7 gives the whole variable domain DAGVTQSPTHLIKTRGQQVTLRCSPKSGHDTVSWYQQALGQGPQFIFQYYEEEERQRGNFPDRFSGHQFPNYSSELNVNALLLGDSALYLCASSLGGGRTQGEQYFGPGTRLTVT.